This T cell receptor (beta chain) comes out of a study of spatial heterogeneity in lung cancer. This clonotype was detected ten times or more. The length of the CDR3 is 15 residues. The ends were cut back, 0 bases at V and 2 bases at J, with 5 bases in the middle. CDR1 and CDR2 from the germline V gene are MNHEY and SVGAGI. Each CDR3 protein gets one entry after TCRdb re-called the 5' RACE reads with MiXCR. Here the sample spans roughly 120,000 distinct CDR3 sequences, 12% being singletons. Time point denoted: blood at routine non-recurrence follow-up after resection. Sequencing covered unsorted whole RNA taken from tumor, nontumor lung or frozen PBMC.

This clonotype was sampled from a male donor with early-stage non-small cell lung cancer. The sample consisted of PBMCs, taken at follow-up. This rearrangement joins TRBV6-5 to TRBJ1-6; no reliable D call. CDR3 sequence reads: CASSYSQAYNSPLHF. The CDR3 bases are TGTGCCAGCAGTTACTCGCAGGCCTATAATTCACCCCTCCACTTT.